One and the same sample provided the 4 T cell receptor beta chains below, sequenced in a study of PD-L1 blockade in urothelial cancer. Only in-frame clones appear in the TCRdb table, and some are missing; sequencing was by immunoSEQ multiplex PCR. This table holds about 95,000 clones, about nine tenths found once. Regarding time point: pretreatment peripheral blood. The sequencing used PBMCs, collected around atezolizumab (anti-PD-L1) treatment. The source of these receptors is a man in his sixties with urothelial cancer.

The chain couples TRBV6-5 to TRBJ1-2, with 8 bases lining up with TRBD1. The germline V gene has CDR1 MNHEY and CDR2 SVGAGI. This CDR3 comprises 16 residues. J gave up 0 bases and V 0 bases, and 3 bases lay outside the gene matches. CDR3 nucleotides: TGTGCCAGCAGTTACTCGATACAGGGGGCTAACTATGGCTACACCTTC. Residues: CASSYSIQGANYGYTF.

There are a few counts of this clone. This sequence joins TRBV30 and TRBJ2-1; 10 nucleotides match TRBD2. J lost 6 bases, V lost 2 bases, and 7 bases had no gene match. The germline CDR1 and CDR2 sequences are GTSNPN and SVGIG (reference sequence). CDR3 size: 15 residues. CDR3 DNA: TGTGCCTGGAGTCCCTCCGGGACTAGCGTCAATGAGCAGTTCTTC. The encoded protein is CAWSPSGTSVNEQFF.

This clone has more than one count but fewer than ten. The genes are TRBV2 and TRBJ2-1; D perhaps matches TRBD2 (6 bases). Between the trimmed V and J ends, which lost 8 bases and 11 bases, there was a span of 10 bases. There are 10 residues in the CDR3. Germline V gene data show CDR1 as SNHLY and CDR2 as FYNNEI. The DNA for the CDR3 is TGTGCCAGCCTCGGGACTCAGCAGTTCTTC. The encoded protein is CASLGTQQFF.

This CDR3 is CASSLLTGVEEKLFF. Here the CDR3 DNA reads TGTGCCAGCAGCTTACTGACAGGAGTAGAAGAAAAACTGTTTTTT. The chain recombines TRBV7-9 with TRBJ1-4; TRBD1 is a possible D gene (6 bases). The CDR3 sequence is 15 residues long. CDR1 is SEHNR and CDR2 is FQNEAQ in the germline V gene (reference sequence). V gave up 2 bases and J gave up 8 bases, with 15 bases separating them.